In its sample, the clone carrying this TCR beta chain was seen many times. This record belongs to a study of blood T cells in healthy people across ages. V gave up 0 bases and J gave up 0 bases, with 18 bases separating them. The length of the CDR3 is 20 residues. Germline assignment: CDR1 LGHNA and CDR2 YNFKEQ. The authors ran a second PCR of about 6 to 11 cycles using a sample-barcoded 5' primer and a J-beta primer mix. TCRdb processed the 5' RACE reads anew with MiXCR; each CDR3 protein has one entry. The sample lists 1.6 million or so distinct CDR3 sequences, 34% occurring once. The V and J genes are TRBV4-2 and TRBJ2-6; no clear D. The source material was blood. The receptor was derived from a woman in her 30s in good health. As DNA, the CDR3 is TGTGCCAGCAGCCAAGATCTTAAAGGTTCTTACAGCTCTGGGGCCAACGTCCTGACTTTC. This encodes CASSQDLKGSYSSGANVLTF.